This record concerns one T cell receptor beta chain sequence. The CDR3 runs to 15 residues. V was shortened by 5 bases and J by 4 bases, with 14 bases between the two germline ends. CDR1 and CDR2 from the germline V gene are SEHNR and FQNEAQ (reference sequence). The sample originates from a study of blood T cell repertoires in COVID-19. Some clones are missing from TCRdb's copy, which holds only in-frame ones; the method was immunoSEQ multiplex PCR. The table has a few hundred thousand clones, 80% to 95% seen once. This clonotype originated in a woman in her 30s with COVID-19, enrolled during active disease. Sample: peripheral blood. The gene calls are TRBV7-9 and TRBJ1-4; tentative D call: TRBD1 (6 bases). The DNA of the CDR3 is TGTGCCAGCAGCATAGGACAGCGATATAATGAAAAACTGTTTTTT. This encodes CASSIGQRYNEKLFF.